This is a list of T cell receptor beta chains from one sample in a study of blood T cell repertoires in COVID-19. The method was immunoSEQ multiplex PCR; TCRdb's version includes in-frame clones alone and lacks a portion of them. Of roughly 29,000 clones in the sample, roughly 93% were seen once. What was sequenced was peripheral blood. The receptors originated from a woman in her seventies with COVID-19, enrolled during active disease. The CDR3 runs from the conserved cysteine through the conserved F or W. The D gene is left open where the match is weak.

>TRBV14|.
CASSQAGGNTEAFF
>TRBV2|.
CASLDGLLSSLDGYTF
>TRBV19|TRBD2
CASSIASALAGFYEQYF
>TRBV6-2/TRBV6-3|.
CASSLNIGRRESTDTQYF
>TRBV28|TRBD1
CASSLSAGGGVGELFF
>TRBV25-1|.
CASSAPVGQGKDNEQFF
>TRBV6-1|.
CASSVLVGAHTNEKLFF
>TRBV5-1|TRBD1
CASSLEGTAYGYTF
>TRBV6-5|.
CASLHPLAGSTEAFF
>TRBV30|TRBD1
CAWDRGKGTEAFF
>TRBV2|TRBD2
CASSPTSGVYNEQFF
>TRBV2|TRBD1
CASSANRGSYEQYF
>TRBV7-9|TRBD2
CASSPLGRGVQETQYF
>TRBV29-1|.
CSASAGAGINYGYTF
>TRBV18|TRBD2
CASSPKAGGLGEQFF
>TRBV11-2|.
CASSLEGGQPQHF
>TRBV10-3|TRBD1
CAIGTVQETQYF
>TRBV18|TRBD1
CASSPDRGLTNTEAFF
>TRBV28|.
CASSYLQSTEAFF
>TRBV7-2|TRBD1
CASSPRTGRDQPQHF
>TRBV29-1|.
CSVEKTGAGGELFF
>TRBV18|.
CASREDNSPLHF
>TRBV6-5|TRBD1
CASSGQGWSGNTIYF
>TRBV28|TRBD2
CASSLRLAGAETQYF
>TRBV6-1|TRBD2
CASSEARGTSGNEQYF
>TRBV7-2|.
CASSLGGGRRRYNEQFF
>TRBV28|.
CASQDIPNTGELFF
>TRBV4-2|.
CASSQVTGENTEAFF